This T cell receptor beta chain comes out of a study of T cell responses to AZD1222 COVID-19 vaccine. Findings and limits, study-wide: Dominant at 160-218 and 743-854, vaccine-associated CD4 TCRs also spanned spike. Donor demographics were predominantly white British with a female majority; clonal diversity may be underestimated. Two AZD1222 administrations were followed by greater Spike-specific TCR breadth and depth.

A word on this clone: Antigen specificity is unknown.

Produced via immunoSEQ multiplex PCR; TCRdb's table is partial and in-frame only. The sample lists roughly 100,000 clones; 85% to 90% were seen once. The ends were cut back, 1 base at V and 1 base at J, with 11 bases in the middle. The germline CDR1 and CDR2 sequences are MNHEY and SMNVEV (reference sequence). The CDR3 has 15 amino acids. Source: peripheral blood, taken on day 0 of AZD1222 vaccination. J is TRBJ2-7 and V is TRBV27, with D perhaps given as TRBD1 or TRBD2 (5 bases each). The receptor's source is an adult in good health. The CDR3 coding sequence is TGTGCCAGCAGTTTATACGGGGCTCGGTCCTACGAGCAGTACTTC. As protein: CASSLYGARSYEQYF.